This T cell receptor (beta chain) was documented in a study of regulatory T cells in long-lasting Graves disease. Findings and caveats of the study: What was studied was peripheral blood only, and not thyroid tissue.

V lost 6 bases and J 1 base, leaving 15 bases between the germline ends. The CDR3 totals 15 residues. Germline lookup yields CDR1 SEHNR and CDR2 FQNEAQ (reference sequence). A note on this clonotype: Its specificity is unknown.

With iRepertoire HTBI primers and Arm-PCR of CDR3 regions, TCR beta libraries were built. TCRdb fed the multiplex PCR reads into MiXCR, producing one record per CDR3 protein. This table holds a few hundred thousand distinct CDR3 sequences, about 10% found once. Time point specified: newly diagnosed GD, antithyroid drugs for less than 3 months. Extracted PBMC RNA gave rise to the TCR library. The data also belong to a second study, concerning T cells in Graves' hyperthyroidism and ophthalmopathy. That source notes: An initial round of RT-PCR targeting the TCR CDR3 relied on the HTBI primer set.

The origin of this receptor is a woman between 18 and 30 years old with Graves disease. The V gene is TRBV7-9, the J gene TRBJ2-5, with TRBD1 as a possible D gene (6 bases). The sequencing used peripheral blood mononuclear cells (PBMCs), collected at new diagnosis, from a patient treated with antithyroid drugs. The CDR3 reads CASSQPQGLQETQYF. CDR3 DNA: TGTGCCAGCAGTCAACCACAGGGTCTCCAAGAGACCCAGTACTTC.